This is a list of T cell receptor beta chains from one sample in a study of blood T cell repertoires in COVID-19. Generated by immunoSEQ multiplex PCR, the TCRdb table keeps only in-frame clones and is missing some. The profile covers around 95,000 clones, with around 85% appearing a single time and approximately 11% taken by the ten largest. Sequenced material: peripheral blood. These receptors were obtained from a woman of 80 years or more with acute or convalescent COVID-19. Each CDR3 is given with its conserved first and last residue. A D gene is named only where the DNA matches it firmly. Rows may omit the clone size; those that give it use once, few, many or a size class.

d_call clone_size j_call v_call cdr3_nt cdr3_aa
NA NA TRBJ2-5 TRBV7-2 TGTGCCAGCAGCCCGAACCCCAGATTCCAAGAGACCCAGTACTTC CASSPNPRFQETQYF
NA NA TRBJ1-1 TRBV15 TGTGCCACCAGCCACCCCCGGGTAAGGGGGAACACTGAAGCTTTCTTT CATSHPRVRGNTEAFF
NA NA TRBJ1-1 TRBV3-1/TRBV3-2 TGTGCCAGCAGCCAAGCGTCTAGGGGGACTGAAGCTTTCTTT CASSQASRGTEAFF
NA NA TRBJ1-6 TRBV6-5 TGTGCCAGCAGCCTGACGGGGGAGGGTTCACCCCTCCACTTT CASSLTGEGSPLHF
NA NA TRBJ1-5 TRBV3-1/TRBV3-2 TGTGCCAGCAGCCAAGGAGCCGGGAGGGGGGATAGCAATCAGCCCCAGCATTTT CASSQGAGRGDSNQPQHF
TRBD2 NA TRBJ2-3 TRBV5-4 TGTGCCAGCTCCTCGGGACTAGCGGCAGATACGCAGTATTTT CASSSGLAADTQYF
NA NA TRBJ2-2 TRBV10-1 TGCGCCAGCACCTCGCGGGGTACGGACACCGGGGAGCTGTTTTTT CASTSRGTDTGELFF
NA NA TRBJ2-1 TRBV5-1 TGCGCCAGCAGCCTACAGGGAGCAAGGGGCAATGAGCAGTTCTTC CASSLQGARGNEQFF
TRBD2 NA TRBJ2-1 TRBV2 TGTGCCAGCAAAAAAAGTAGCGGGGGGTTGGATGAGCAGTTCTTC CASKKSSGGLDEQFF
NA few TRBJ1-4 TRBV3-1/TRBV3-2 TGTGCCAGCAGCCAGACAGGAGGATATGAAAAACTGTTTTTT CASSQTGGYEKLFF
TRBD1 NA TRBJ1-3 TRBV4-2 TGTGCCAGCAGCCAAGAACTGTTGAGGGGGCCTGGCTCTGGAAACACCATATATTTT CASSQELLRGPGSGNTIYF
TRBD2 NA TRBJ2-1 TRBV7-3 TGTGCCAGCAGCCGAACTAGCGATGGGGGGGAGCAGTTCTTC CASSRTSDGGEQFF
NA once TRBJ1-5 TRBV6-2/TRBV6-3 TGTGCCAGCAGTTACTCGTTATCCGGTATCGGGGGTAGCAATCAGCCCCAGCATTTT CASSYSLSGIGGSNQPQHF
NA few TRBJ1-1 TRBV4-1 TGCGCCAGCAGCCAAGCTGACCCCGGACAGCTTGAAGCTTTCTTT CASSQADPGQLEAFF
TRBD2 NA TRBJ2-3 TRBV5-6 TGTGCCAGCAGCGAGGGACTAGCTGGAACAGATACGCAGTATTTT CASSEGLAGTDTQYF
TRBD1 NA TRBJ1-6 TRBV4-1 TGCGCCAGCAGCCAAGGGGGACAGGGGCGGAATTCACCCCTCCACTTT CASSQGGQGRNSPLHF
NA few TRBJ2-1 TRBV19 TGTGCCAGTAGCCGTCCGACAGCGTACTACAATGAGCAGTTCTTC CASSRPTAYYNEQFF
TRBD2 NA TRBJ2-7 TRBV27 TGTGCCAGCAGTCCCGGAACTAGCGCGAGCTCCTACGAGCAGTACTTC CASSPGTSASSYEQYF
TRBD1 NA TRBJ2-7 TRBV6-2/TRBV6-3 TGTGCCAGCAGTTACCCGGGACAGGGGGCCTACGAGCAGTACTTC CASSYPGQGAYEQYF
TRBD1 few TRBJ2-2 TRBV11-2 TGTGCCAGCAGCAGGGGGCCCGGCACCGGGGAGCTGTTTTTT CASSRGPGTGELFF
NA NA TRBJ1-2 TRBV5-1 TGCGCCAGCAGCTTGGCGGGGGACTATGGCTACACCTTC CASSLAGDYGYTF
TRBD1 NA TRBJ2-3 TRBV24-1 TGTGCCACCAGCGATCCCGGGACAGCCGGCACAGATACGCAGTATTTT CATSDPGTAGTDTQYF
TRBD1 once TRBJ1-1 TRBV28 TGTGCCAGCAGTCCACGACAGGGGGGGAACACTGAAGCTTTCTTT CASSPRQGGNTEAFF
NA NA TRBJ1-1 TRBV24-1 TGTGCCACCAGTGACACCGGGACGAAGGGAGGCACTGAAGCTTTCTTT CATSDTGTKGGTEAFF
TRBD1 NA TRBJ2-7 TRBV7-2 TGTGCCAGCAGCTTAGCGACAGGGGTCTACGAGCAGTACTTC CASSLATGVYEQYF
TRBD1 many TRBJ1-5 TRBV5-1 TGCGCCAGCAGGCATTCAGGGGGCGCGGATCAGCCCCAGCATTTT CASRHSGGADQPQHF
TRBD1 NA TRBJ1-5 TRBV6-5 TGTGCCAGCAGAATCGGGACAGGGGGCGGGCAGCCCCAGCATTTT CASRIGTGGGQPQHF
NA NA TRBJ1-1 TRBV7-2 TGTGCCAGCAGCCCCACCCGGGGTGGAACTGAAGCTTTCTTT CASSPTRGGTEAFF
NA few TRBJ2-7 TRBV18 TGTGCCAGCTCACTAAACCTCGGGGTCTACTTC CASSLNLGVYF
TRBD2 NA TRBJ2-7 TRBV7-2 TGTGCCAGCAGCCCCAGCGGGGGGGTATCGGGCGAGCAGTACTTC CASSPSGGVSGEQYF
TRBD2 NA TRBJ2-2 TRBV9 TGTGCCAGCAGCCTCACTAGCGGGGGGTACACCGGGGAGCTGTTTTTT CASSLTSGGYTGELFF
NA NA TRBJ1-2 TRBV28 TGTGCCAGCAGATCACAAACAGGGTCCCTCTATGGCTACACCTTC CASRSQTGSLYGYTF
TRBD1 NA TRBJ2-6 TRBV29-1 TGCAGCGTCCGGGACAGGGCTGGGGCCAACGTCCTGACTTTC CSVRDRAGANVLTF
TRBD1 NA TRBJ1-2 TRBV27 TGTGCCAGCACACTAAGGCCCGGGACAGGTCGGACTAACTATGGCTACACCTTC CASTLRPGTGRTNYGYTF
NA NA TRBJ1-1 TRBV7-9 TGTGCCAGCAGCTCAGGACAGTCCATGAACACTGAAGCTTTCTTT CASSSGQSMNTEAFF
TRBD1 few TRBJ1-2 TRBV27 TGTGCCAGCAGTCCCCGGGGACAGGGCCAAGGCTATGGCTACACCTTC CASSPRGQGQGYGYTF
NA NA TRBJ2-7 TRBV15 TGTGCCACCAGCTCCCGGAGGGGCGAAGAGCAGTACTTC CATSSRRGEEQYF
NA few TRBJ2-1 TRBV5-1 TGCGCCAGCAGCTTGGGCCCCCGGGGCTCCTACAATGAGCAGTTCTTC CASSLGPRGSYNEQFF
NA NA TRBJ1-6 TRBV21-1 TGTGCCAGCAGCAAAGCGGGACAGGCGAAATGGAATTCACCCCTCCACTTT CASSKAGQAKWNSPLHF
TRBD1 NA TRBJ2-3 TRBV5-6 TGTGCCAGCAGCTCCGTAGTCATGGGACAGGGGGCGTCTGGGCAGTATTTT CASSSVVMGQGASGQYF
NA NA TRBJ2-7 TRBV28 TGTGCCAGCAGCCCTGGACTCACCTACGAGCAGTACTTC CASSPGLTYEQYF
TRBD1 once TRBJ2-5 TRBV6-5 TGTGCCAGCAGAGACAGGGGAGAGACCCAGTACTTC CASRDRGETQYF
TRBD1 NA TRBJ1-6 TRBV4-3 TGCGCCAGCAGCCAAGGTTACAGGGGGGCGACGAATAATTCACCCCTCCACTTT CASSQGYRGATNNSPLHF
TRBD2 once TRBJ2-1 TRBV3-1/TRBV3-2 TGTGCCAGCAGCACATGGACTAGCGGGGTCAATGAGCAGTTCTTC CASSTWTSGVNEQFF
TRBD2 few TRBJ2-7 TRBV30 TGTGCCTGGACCCGACTAGCGGGGGGCTACGAGCAGTACTTC CAWTRLAGGYEQYF
NA NA TRBJ1-1 TRBV7-2 TGTGCCAGCAGCCCCGAGGCAGGGATCAACACTGAAGCTTTCTTT CASSPEAGINTEAFF
TRBD1 NA TRBJ2-7 TRBV6-5 TGTGCCAGCAGCCAAACCGGACAGGTCTCCTACGAGCAGTACTTC CASSQTGQVSYEQYF
TRBD2 few TRBJ2-3 TRBV20-1 TGCAGTGCTAGTGGACTGGCGGGGGGGGGCACAGATACGCAGTATTTT CSASGLAGGGTDTQYF